What follows describes a single T cell receptor beta chain. This clonotype was observed a few times. The specificity of this receptor is unknown. The input lacks base qualities; no much larger clone sits a single base away. For this chain, trimming is 6 bases at the V end and 3 bases at the J end, and the number of junction bases without a gene match is 1. Spanning cysteine to phenylalanine, the CDR3 consists of 12 amino acids. Only the CDR3 portion is preserved as DNA: 36 bases, with reading frame beginning at the first base. These data are taken from a study of T cell repertoires in cytomegalovirus infection (dated by TCRdb to the late 2010s). Background for the entire study: Peptide stimulations targeted recently identified HLA-C-restricted CMV epitopes, whose presentation resists viral immunomodulation, together with well-studied HLA-B-restricted epitopes. The HLA type of each donor mattered for the analysis, because public TCR beta signatures pointed to carriage of CMV infection along with the matching HLA type. The paper's findings and limits, for the study overall: The ex vivo response was dominated by HLA-C-restricted CMV-specific TCR beta clonotypes, which also provided the single most frequent clonotype in two of eight donors. Carriers of CMV infection plus the relevant HLA type were discriminated by the cumulative frequency of public TCR beta family members in the study cohort and in an independent roughly 320-donor cohort.

TCRdb names Illumina HiSeq 1500 as the instrument used. TCRdb passed the public sequencing reads through fastp at Q25 and MiXCR, retaining productive beta sequences. All rows with the same CDR3 protein become a single entry with the most common DNA and genes. Recorded for this sample are 800,000 to 950,000 distinct CDR3 sequences; approximately 30% of them occurred a single time. Around 12% of the sample comes from the top ten. What the treatment or condition label conveys for this sample: in vitro stimulation with specific CMV peptide epitopes to enrich CMV-specific T cells. This TCR was sampled from a human donor in good health (CMV status not recorded). Some clones in this sample may be carry-over from other donors' samples. The specimen was cultured CD8+ T cells from PBMCs, collected from culture after CMV antigen stimulation. The chain couples TRBV12-3 or TRBV12-4 to TRBJ2-7; 8 bases in the junction line up with TRBD1. In nucleotide form, the sequence is TGTGCCAGCAGGGGACAGGTCTACGAGCAGTACTTC. Its translation reads: CASRGQVYEQYF.